This T cell receptor (beta chain) was captured in a study of shared clonotypes between healthy human individuals. Study results and limitations: The sampled material consisted only of blood, and tissue repertoires are likely to differ.

Researchers partitioned CD4+ cells into CD45RA+ naive and CD45RA-negative memory subsets. Looked up from germline, CDR1 is SEHNR and CDR2 is FQNEAQ (reference sequence). This CDR3 is built from 17 residues. Germline trimming cut 5 bases from V and 4 bases from J; bases unmatched to any gene: 11. This clone was observed a single time. Its antigen is unidentified. Splitting of each subset's genomic DNA was done evenly across several immunoSEQ plates. Sequencing used immunoSEQ multiplex PCR; TCRdb keeps in-frame clones, though not all of them. The sample has roughly 200,000 clones, 66% seen once. The specimen sequenced was memory CD4+ T cells sorted from blood. Subset specified: CD45RA-negative fraction. The TCR comes from a man younger than 45 in good health. This chain uses TRBV7-9 with TRBJ1-5; 10 positions agree with TRBD1. CDR3 sequence (DNA): TGTGCCAGCAGCATATCCGGGACAGGGGCTCCAAATCAGCCCCAGCATTTT. Translated: CASSISGTGAPNQPQHF.